This paragraph covers one TCR beta chain sequence. Its target is unknown. The team made cDNA by running eight separate reactions for each sample. TCRdb re-analyzed the 5' RACE reads; it lists each CDR3 protein once, without DNA. The listing contains over 350,000 distinct CDR3 sequences. From germline, CDR1 is SGHAT and CDR2 FQDESV (reference sequence). The CDR3 runs to 18 residues. This sample was taken from a study of monozygotic twins with inflammatory bowel disease. Notes on the study in general: Healthy co-twins, by inverse Simpson, had higher TCRbeta diversity than their siblings with IBD. The authors could not tell different T cell subtypes apart. Fewer clonotypes were shared with others by IBD patients than by healthy twins, especially with disease activity.

What was sequenced was blood. This chain joins TRBV11-1 and TRBJ2-5; TCRdb's D gene call, TRBD1, goes unchecked for lack of DNA. The TCR comes from a human donor with ulcerative colitis or Crohn's disease, or a healthy co-twin of an affected twin (not recorded which). Here the CDR3 reads CASSSAMAPGVYQETQYF.